This entry describes one T cell receptor beta chain. Methods used by the authors: By means of reference gene primer amplification, nucleated cell counts were estimated. Generated by immunoSEQ multiplex PCR, the TCRdb table keeps only in-frame clones and is missing some. The V and J calls and the clone size are those of that table, but D and trimming were determined from the DNA. In the table there are roughly 210,000 clones, 84% of which are singletons. The data derive from a study of blood T cell repertoires in COVID-19. Across the whole study: Samples of COVID-19 (acute and convalescent) were obtained from the United States, Italy and Spain. The cDNA or gDNA used as material had been derived from T cells, B-cell-depleted T cells, or PBMCs.

This CDR3 spans 13 amino acids. CDR1 is GTSNPN, CDR2 SVGIG, per germline (reference sequence). Sequencing input: peripheral blood. The receptor was isolated from a woman of 80 years or more with COVID-19, enrolled during active disease. J is TRBJ2-7 and V is TRBV30; no definite D call. DNA of the CDR3: TGTGCGGTAGCTAGGTGGCAGACCTACGAGCAGTACTTC. Its protein product is CAVARWQTYEQYF.